This T cell receptor (beta chain) was captured in a study of radiotherapy plus CTLA-4 blockade in lung cancer. Study summary: Objective response rate was 15% to 20%; disease control rate, around 30%. Study observations and caveats: Early clonal dynamics of blood T cells, together with interferon-beta, were reported as the best response predictor. Tumor-origin TCR clones grew in blood after radiotherapy plus ipilimumab.

Germline CDR1 is SGHTA and CDR2 is FQGTGA. The CDR3 is made up of 13 amino acids. Deletions cut 1 base from V and 10 bases from J, with 13 bases between. Profiling relied on immunoSEQ multiplex PCR, and the TCRdb table lists in-frame clones only, not all of them. The sample carries some 110,000 clones, more than 65% recorded once. Lung cancer patients with chemo-refractory metastatic non-small-cell disease were given focal radiation plus CTLA-4 blockade with ipilimumab. The sample holds one count of this clone. Its target is unknown. The V gene is TRBV7-3, the J gene TRBJ1-2; D is perhaps TRBD1 (6 bases). This TCR came from a human donor with non-small cell lung cancer that progressed on radiotherapy plus ipilimumab. Some clones in this sample may be carry-over from other donors' samples. The specimen was peripheral blood, collected from a patient treated with radiotherapy plus ipilimumab. This CDR3 reads CASSLSGGADYTF. CDR3 DNA: TGTGCCAGCAGCTTAAGCGGGGGCGCTGACTACACCTTC.